Listed here are 25 T cell receptor beta chains from one sample, sequenced in a study of Ad26.COV2.S vaccination and SARS-CoV-2 variants. The treatment here: roughly 19 received Ad26.COV2.S at low or high dose, single or two shots; several received placebo; per-sample allocation not given. Sampling was performed 63 days after the first vaccine or placebo injection. Data came from immunoSEQ multiplex PCR; TCRdb stores just in-frame clones and leaves some out. Seen here are some 300,000 clones, 85% observed once, and the top ten hold around 2.2%. Sequencing used peripheral blood, obtained in a trial of Ad26.COV2.S vaccine versus placebo. All receptors come from a person between 18 and 65 years old who received the Ad26.COV2.S COVID-19 vaccine or a placebo.

This clone was counted once. The same CDR3 arises from other DNA sequences in this sample as well. The J gene is TRBJ2-3, the V gene TRBV5-1; D remains unclear. Germline V gene sequence: CDR1 SGHRS, CDR2 YFSETQ. V lost 0 bases to trimming and J lost 2 bases, with 7 bases between them. The CDR3 spans 14 residues. The CDR3 DNA follows: TGCGCCAGCAGCTTGGACTCAAACACAGATACGCAGTATTTT. Translation gives CASSLDSNTDTQYF.

The chain couples TRBV27 to TRBJ2-7; D may be TRBD1 (6 bases). The CDR3 is 15 residues long. CDR1 MNHEY and CDR2 SMNVEV come from the germline V gene (reference sequence). Deletions cut 0 bases from V and 7 bases from J, with 16 bases between. The DNA of the CDR3 is TGTGCCAGCAGTTTATCCCGGGACAACCCGTCTGAGCAGTACTTC. It translates to CASSLSRDNPSEQYF.

The gene calls are TRBV9 and TRBJ2-5; TRBD2 aligns across 8 bases. Germline V gives CDR1 SGDLS, CDR2 YYNGEE. This CDR3 contains 16 residues. With 4 bases clipped from V and 1 base from J, the junction kept 9 bases outside the gene matches. The CDR3 bases are TGTGCCAGCAGCATCCTAAGCGGGGGCCTCCAAGAGACCCAGTACTTC. As protein: CASSILSGGLQETQYF. The full variable domain, in which reference TRBV9 and TRBJ2-5 provide the parts outside the CDR3, is DSGVTQTPKHLITATGQRVTLRCSPRSGDLSVYWYQQSLDQGLQFLIQYYNGEERAKGNILERFSAQQFPDLHSELNLSSLELGDSALYFCASSILSGGLQETQYFGPGTRLLVL.

V and J are TRBV6-5 and TRBJ1-2, with 7 bases aligning to TRBD1. This CDR3 spans 14 amino acids. CDR1 is MNHEY, CDR2 SVGAGI, per germline. Germline trimming cut 5 bases from V and 4 bases from J; bases unmatched to any gene: 7. The CDR3 spells CASSTWTGSYGYTF. CDR3 sequence (DNA): TGTGCCAGCAGTACGTGGACAGGCTCCTATGGCTACACCTTC.

The chain has TRBV5-1 and TRBJ2-2; TRBD1 might be the D (6 bases). The CDR3 runs to 12 residues. Trimming cost V 1 base and J 15 bases, with 13 bases left between them. Germline-derived CDR1 and CDR2 are SGHRS and YFSETQ. This CDR3 is CASSLIQGEVFF. CDR3 nucleotides: TGCGCCAGCAGCTTGATACAGGGAGAGGTGTTTTTT.

CDR3 protein: CASSLLGLDTQYF. CDR3 DNA sequence: TGTGCCAGCAGCCTATTGGGGTTGGATACGCAGTATTTT. The chain employs TRBV5-6 and TRBJ2-3; unclear D gene. CDR3 length equals 13 residues. Germline V gene lookup returns CDR1 SGHDT and CDR2 YYEEEE. V was shortened by 4 bases and J by 6 bases, with 12 bases between the two germline ends. The entire variable domain, with the rest obtained from reference TRBV5-6 and TRBJ2-3, is as follows: DAGVTQSPTHLIKTRGQQVTLRCSPKSGHDTVSWYQQALGQGPQFIFQYYEEEERQRGNFPDRFSGHQFPNYSSELNVNALLLGDSALYLCASSLLGLDTQYFGPGTRLTVL.

The J gene is TRBJ1-2, the V gene TRBV7-2, with 10 bases aligning to TRBD1. The germline V gene has CDR1 SGHTA and CDR2 FQGNSA. The junction had 3 bases not matched to a gene; V was cut back by 5 bases and J by 3 bases. The CDR3 loop spans 14 amino acids. The CDR3 loop reads CASSPDRGYYGYTF. The CDR3 DNA is TGTGCCAGCAGCCCGGACAGGGGGTACTATGGCTACACCTTC.

The genes are TRBV27 and TRBJ2-7; 12 nucleotides match TRBD1. V shed 3 bases, J shed 6 bases, and the junction held 12 bases outside the gene matches. CDR1 and CDR2 from the germline V gene are MNHEY and SMNVEV (reference sequence). CDR3 length: 17 amino acids. CDR3 in DNA: TGTGCCAGCAGTTTCATCGTGGGACAGGGGGCTGCGGGCGAGCAGTACTTC. Its translation: CASSFIVGQGAAGEQYF.

The gene calls are TRBV9 and TRBJ2-7, with TRBD2 matching 7 bases. V lost 2 bases and J lost 2; bases outside the gene matches: 7. The CDR3 runs to 15 residues. Looked up from germline, CDR1 is SGDLS and CDR2 is YYNGEE. CDR3 sequence reads: CASSVRPGGAYEQYF. The CDR3 DNA reads TGTGCCAGCAGCGTCCGACCGGGGGGAGCCTACGAGCAGTACTTC.

V usage is TRBV5-1 and J usage is TRBJ1-1; D gene unclear. V was shortened by 1 base and J by 4 bases, with 17 bases between the two germline ends. The CDR3 is 16 residues long. Germline CDR1 reads SGHRS; CDR2 reads YFSETQ. CDR3 in amino acids: CASSLSVVAVGTEAFF. The CDR3 DNA follows: TGCGCCAGCAGCTTGTCGGTGGTGGCAGTTGGCACTGAAGCTTTCTTT.

J is TRBJ2-7 and V is TRBV10-3; 9 bases align to TRBD1. Germline CDR1 reads ENHRY; CDR2 reads SYGVKD. V lost 4 bases and J lost 5; bases outside the gene matches: 3. This CDR3 is built from 13 residues. The CDR3 DNA reads TGTGCCATCAGTGTGGGACAGGGAAACGAGCAGTACTTC. Protein sequence: CAISVGQGNEQYF.

The chain has TRBV6-5 and TRBJ1-5; 9 bases map to TRBD1. This CDR3 has 15 amino acids. The germline V gene has CDR1 MNHEY and CDR2 SVGAGI. The junction had 8 bases not matched to a gene; V was cut back by 5 bases and J by 6 bases. The CDR3 spells CASSPGQGLGQPQHF. The CDR3 nucleotides read TGTGCCAGCAGTCCCGGACAGGGGCTCGGTCAGCCCCAGCATTTT.

This clone has a count of ten or more. The rearrangement uses TRBV3-1 (or the pseudogene TRBV3-2) and TRBJ2-5; 10 nucleotides align to TRBD1. Trimming cost V 1 base and J 3 bases; bases outside gene matches: 20. The germline CDR1 and CDR2 sequences are LGHDT and YNNKEL (reference sequence). The CDR3 is made up of 21 amino acids. The CDR3 protein is CASSQALQDRGYFTVEETQYF. In DNA form, the CDR3 reads TGTGCCAGCAGCCAAGCTCTCCAGGACAGGGGGTATTTCACGGTGGAAGAGACCCAGTACTTC.

This chain connects TRBV3-1 (or the pseudogene TRBV3-2) to TRBJ1-5; the match to TRBD1 covers 7 bases. The CDR3 is 14 residues long. V gave up 1 base and J gave up 7 bases; unmatched junction bases: 4. Germline CDR1 reads LGHDT; CDR2 reads YNNKEL (reference sequence). This CDR3 is CASSQADRVQPQHF. CDR3 in DNA: TGTGCCAGCAGCCAAGCAGACAGGGTCCAGCCCCAGCATTTT.

The chain carries TRBV19 and TRBJ1-1; 9 bases align to TRBD1. V shed 3 bases, J shed 8 bases, and the junction held 25 bases outside the gene matches. Germline V gene data show CDR1 as LNHDA and CDR2 as SQIVND (reference sequence). The CDR3 extends over 20 amino acids. The CDR3 loop reads CASSMDAGQGFRALFAEAFF. For the CDR3, the DNA is TGTGCCAGTAGTATGGATGCGGGACAGGGATTTCGGGCCCTATTCGCGGAAGCTTTCTTT.

V is TRBV11-2 and J is TRBJ2-5; 8 positions agree with TRBD2. J gave up 0 bases and V 2 bases, and 8 bases lay outside the gene matches. The germline V gene encodes CDR1 SGHAT and CDR2 FQNNGV. The CDR3 has 17 residues. The CDR3 DNA sequence: TGTGCCAGCAGCTTAATTTTCGGGGGGGGCCACCAAGAGACCCAGTACTTC. Its translation is CASSLIFGGGHQETQYF.

The chain employs TRBV27 and TRBJ2-1, with D possibly being TRBD1 (6 bases). The CDR3 is made up of 14 amino acids. From germline, CDR1 is MNHEY and CDR2 SMNVEV (reference sequence). V was clipped by 3 bases and J by 2 bases, with 8 bases between them. CDR3 in DNA: TGTGCCAGCAGTTTCTACAGGGCCTACAATGAGCAGTTCTTC. Residues: CASSFYRAYNEQFF.

The chain couples TRBV6-5 to TRBJ2-2; no definite D call. The CDR3 is made up of 14 amino acids. The V end was cut by 4 bases, the J end by 6 bases, with 12 bases between. The germline CDR1 and CDR2 sequences are MNHEY and SVGAGI. DNA for the CDR3: TGTGCCAGCAGTTTCCGCAGTATCTCCGGGGAGCTGTTTTTT. Its translation is CASSFRSISGELFF.

This clone was seen more than once but under ten times. This chain joins TRBV27 and TRBJ1-6, with TRBD1 identical over 7 bases. V dropped 6 bases and J dropped 6; count of bases not matched to a gene: 5. Germline V gene lookup returns CDR1 MNHEY and CDR2 SMNVEV (reference sequence). The CDR3 extends over 14 amino acids. CDR3 coding DNA: TGTGCCAGCAGCCGGGGACAGATTAATTCACCCCTCCACTTT. It encodes CASSRGQINSPLHF.

This sequence joins TRBV5-6 and TRBJ2-7, with 7 nucleotides matching TRBD2. The V segment lost 1 base and the J segment 6 bases; nucleotides outside the gene matches: 10. Germline CDR1 is SGHDT and CDR2 is YYEEEE. The CDR3 is 15 residues long. The CDR3 is CASSLYAGTMGEQYF. The CDR3 nucleotides read TGTGCCAGCAGCTTGTATGCAGGGACTATGGGCGAGCAGTACTTC.

V and J are TRBV2 and TRBJ2-3; 9 bases match TRBD2. The junction had 2 bases not matched to a gene; V was cut back by 0 bases and J by 1 base. The CDR3 extends over 16 amino acids. CDR1 and CDR2 (germline): SNHLY, FYNNEI. CDR3 residues: CASSEALAGGTDTQYF. CDR3 coding DNA: TGTGCCAGCAGTGAAGCATTAGCGGGGGGCACAGATACGCAGTATTTT.

CDR3 DNA: TGTGCCACCAGCGCGGGGACAGGGCTTGACTATGGCTACACCTTC. This encodes CATSAGTGLDYGYTF. The chain uses TRBV15 and TRBJ1-2, with 9 nucleotides matching TRBD1. The CDR3 is 15 residues long. Germline assignment: CDR1 LNHNV and CDR2 YYDKDF (reference sequence). V lost 5 bases, J lost 3 bases, and 7 bases stayed unmatched.

This clone occurred a few times. The chain has TRBV13 and TRBJ2-7; 8 positions match TRBD2. CDR3 length: 15 residues. CDR1 is PRHDT, CDR2 FYEKMQ, per germline (reference sequence). V was clipped by 5 bases and J by 3 bases; unmatched bases: 9. The DNA for the CDR3 is TGTGCCAGCAGCCCCTTAGCGGGGAGCGGCTACGAGCAGTACTTC. It specifies CASSPLAGSGYEQYF.

The chain is built from TRBV19 and TRBJ1-2; 8 nucleotides line up with TRBD1. The germline gives CDR1 LNHDA, CDR2 SQIVND (reference sequence). After removal of 8 bases from V and 5 bases from J, the junction contained 10 bases not matched to a gene. This CDR3 spans 14 amino acids. The CDR3 here is CASRTGQGGYGYTF. CDR3 in DNA: TGTGCCAGTCGAACCGGACAGGGCGGGTATGGCTACACCTTC.

The chain combines TRBV10-3 with TRBJ2-3; D gene ambiguous. The CDR3 totals 11 residues. The V end was cut by 11 bases, the J end by 0 bases, with 6 bases between. The germline gives CDR1 ENHRY, CDR2 SYGVKD. The CDR3 region is CAVRSTDTQYF. CDR3 in DNA: TGTGCCGTACGAAGCACAGATACGCAGTATTTT.